This TCR beta chain was observed in a study of Ad26.COV2.S vaccination and SARS-CoV-2 variants (TCRdb year 2021). With respect to the entire study: Donors in the vaccine arm were drawn from COV1001, a multicentre, randomized, double-blind, placebo-controlled phase I-IIa trial testing Ad26.COV2.S in healthy adults. Throughout the experiments and outcome assessment, investigators stayed blinded to trial group allocation. Sequencing of the TCRbeta repertoire served to evaluate the specificity and breadth of SARS-CoV-2-reactive T cell receptors following Ad26.COV2.S vaccination. Trial participants were randomized into five groups of five, in which low-dose or high-dose Ad26.COV2.S was given once or twice, or placebo was given on both occasions. Dosing of Ad26.COV2.S was intramuscular, at either 5x10^10 or 1x10^11 viral particles, delivered as one shot or as two shots spaced 56 days apart. The TCR-sequenced set comprised around 30 samples: some 20 Ad26.COV2.S vaccine recipients, 5 placebo recipients and 8 SARS-CoV-2 convalescent individuals. The investigation overall reported the following: The authors noted that total T cell responses may have been underestimated by the TCR breadth and depth analyses. Comparing responses between vaccine doses or regimens was not something the study was powered to do. Substantial breadth of spike-specific CD8+ and CD4+ T cell responses was reported after vaccination. Comparable non-spike TCR breadth was observed between vaccine and placebo recipients, consistent with only spike being contained in the vaccine. Spike-specific TCR breadth was higher in Ad26.COV2.S recipients than in placebo recipients (P = 0.0014).

The CDR3 sequence holds 15 residues, the cysteine and phenylalanine included. The kept DNA is CDR3 alone, 45 bases in frame from the first base. CDR1 and CDR2 (LGHDT, YNNKEL) derive from the germline V gene (reference sequence). V and J are truncated by 0 bases and 4 bases respectively, leaving an intervening sequence of 10 bases. As regards this clone: Which antigen it targets is not known. Qualities for individual bases were not recorded, and no much larger clone is one base off.

TCRbeta CDR3 regions were sequenced with the immunoSEQ Assay. After extraction, genomic DNA underwent amplification by bias-controlled multiplex PCR, followed by high-throughput sequencing. On the authors' methods: To quantify the absolute abundance of every unique TCRbeta CDR3 region, sequences were collapsed and filtered. Usable DNA was measured by amplifying reference genes present in all nucleated cells, and TCRbeta template counts were normalized to that usable DNA to estimate T cell fraction. Repertoire TCRs were annotated as SARS-CoV-2-specific by exact matching of V gene, CDR3 amino acid sequence and J gene to a known reactive TCR set. MIRA supplied the reference SARS-CoV-2 TCR set, which was filtered for enrichment in COVID-19-positive ImmuneCODE repertoires so that public or cross-reactive TCRs were removed. Using the MIRA antigens, annotated TCRs were further analysed by specific ORF or by position within an ORF. Depth was the summed frequency of annotated unique rearrangements, while breadth was defined as annotated unique rearrangements over total unique productive rearrangements. Group comparisons of TCR breadth used two-sided Wilcoxon rank-sum tests. As stored in TCRdb, this immuneACCESS dataset retains in-frame rearrangements with V and J assigned. A fraction of the clones does not appear; measured against another copy, unresolved V genes explain less than half of the discrepancy, and the remainder lacks a known reason. That table is the source of V, J and clone size, and D and trimming were worked out from the DNA. The sample yields about 680,000 clones; roughly nine tenths were counted once. The ten largest clonotypes hold approximately 1.5% of the sample.

The sample's treatment or condition, from its label and the paper: around 19 received Ad26.COV2.S at low or high dose, single or two shots; a few received placebo; per-sample allocation not given. For vaccine and placebo recipients, repertoires were sequenced using samples collected on day 63 after the first injection. Between 29 July and 7 August 2020, Cohort 1b enrolled 25 adults aged 18-55 years at one site in Boston, USA. Ad26.COV2.S consisted of a replication-incompetent adenovirus type 26 vector by which a prefusion-stabilized SARS-CoV-2 spike protein from the original Wuhan strain was expressed.

The specimen was peripheral blood, collected in a trial of Ad26.COV2.S vaccine versus placebo. The origin of this receptor is a person aged 18 to 65 who received the Ad26.COV2.S COVID-19 vaccine or a placebo. Recombination linked TRBV3-1 (or the pseudogene TRBV3-2) to TRBJ2-1, with no confident D gene call. The CDR3 protein: CASSQDGSVYNEQFF. The DNA is TGTGCCAGCAGCCAAGATGGATCGGTTTACAATGAGCAGTTCTTC.